This TCR beta chain was obtained from a study of T cells after yellow fever vaccination. Turning to the study itself: Each low-cell-number fraction was prepared by means of SMART-Seq v4 Ultra Low Input. Study-level results: Secondary responses were weaker yet peaked faster, day 5 versus 15. Most clones from primary vaccination resurfaced after the booster (about 96% CD4, 88% CD8).

In making TCR cDNA, 5'RACE template switching added a universal primer site and UMIs to it. From the 5' RACE reads, TCRdb called clonotypes with MiXCR, one entry per CDR3 protein. This sample has a few hundred thousand distinct CDR3 sequences, with about 3.5% found just once. This clonotype appeared many times. Its target is unknown. The CDR3 covers 14 residues. Per germline, CDR1 SGHTA and CDR2 FQGNSA. V was trimmed by 3 bases and J by 6 bases, leaving 14 bases between them. The sequencing here drew on PBMCs, taken 15 days after the yellow fever booster vaccination. The rearrangement joins TRBV7-2 to TRBJ1-1; a possible D gene is TRBD1 (6 bases). This receptor was taken from a man between 18 and 35 years old who received the YFV17D yellow fever vaccine. Here the CDR3 reads CASSFTGLLAEAFF. In DNA form, the CDR3 reads TGTGCCAGCAGCTTTACAGGGTTATTAGCTGAAGCTTTCTTT.